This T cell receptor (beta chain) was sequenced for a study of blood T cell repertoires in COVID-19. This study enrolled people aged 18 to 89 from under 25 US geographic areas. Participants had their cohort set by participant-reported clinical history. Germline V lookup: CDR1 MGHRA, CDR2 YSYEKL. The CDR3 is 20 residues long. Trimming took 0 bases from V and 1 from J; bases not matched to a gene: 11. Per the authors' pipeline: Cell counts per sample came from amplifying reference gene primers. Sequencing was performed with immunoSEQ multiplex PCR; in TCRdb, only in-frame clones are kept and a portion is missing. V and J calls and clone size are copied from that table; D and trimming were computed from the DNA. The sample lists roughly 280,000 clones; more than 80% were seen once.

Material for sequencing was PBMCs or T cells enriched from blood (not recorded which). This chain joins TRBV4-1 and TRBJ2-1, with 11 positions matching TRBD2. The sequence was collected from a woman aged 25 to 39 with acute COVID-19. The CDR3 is CASSQDDRLLAGGSYNEQFF. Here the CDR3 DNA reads TGCGCCAGCAGCCAAGATGATCGGTTATTAGCGGGAGGGTCCTACAATGAGCAGTTCTTC.